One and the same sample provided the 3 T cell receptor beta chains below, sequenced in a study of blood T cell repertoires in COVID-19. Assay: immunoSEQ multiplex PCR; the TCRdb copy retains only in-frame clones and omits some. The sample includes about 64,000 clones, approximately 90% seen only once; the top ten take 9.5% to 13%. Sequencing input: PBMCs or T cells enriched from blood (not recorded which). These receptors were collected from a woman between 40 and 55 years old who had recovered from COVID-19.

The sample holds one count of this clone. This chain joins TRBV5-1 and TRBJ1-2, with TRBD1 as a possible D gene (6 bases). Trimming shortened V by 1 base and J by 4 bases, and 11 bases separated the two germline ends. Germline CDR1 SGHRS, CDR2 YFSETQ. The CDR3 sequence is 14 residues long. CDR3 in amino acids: CASSLTTGTYGYTF. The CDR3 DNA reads TGCGCCAGCAGCTTGACTACAGGGACCTATGGCTACACCTTC.

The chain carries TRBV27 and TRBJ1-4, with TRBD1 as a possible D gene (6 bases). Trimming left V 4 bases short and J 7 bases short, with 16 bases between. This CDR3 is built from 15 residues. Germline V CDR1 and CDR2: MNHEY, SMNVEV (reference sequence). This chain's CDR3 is CASSSTNREGEKLFF. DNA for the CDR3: TGTGCCAGCAGTTCGACGAACAGGGAGGGTGAAAAACTGTTTTTT.

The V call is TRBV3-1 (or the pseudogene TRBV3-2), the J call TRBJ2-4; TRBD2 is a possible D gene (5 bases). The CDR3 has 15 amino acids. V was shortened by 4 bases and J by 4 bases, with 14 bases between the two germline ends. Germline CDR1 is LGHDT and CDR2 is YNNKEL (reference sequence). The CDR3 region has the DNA TGTGCCAGCAGCCGAGGGTTGCAAAGAAAAAACATTCAGTACTTC. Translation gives CASSRGLQRKNIQYF.